This record covers a single T cell receptor beta chain. Its matching antigen is unknown. The data derive from a study of chemoradiotherapy in HPV16-positive cancers. General study findings and limits: HPV-responsive T-cell expansion during chemoradiotherapy was linked to improved recurrence-free survival in HPV16-positive patients.

The assay was immunoSEQ multiplex PCR, and TCRdb's table has in-frame clones only and misses some. The profile covers 17,000 or so clones, with just under 90% appearing a single time and less than 2.5% taken by the ten largest. This CDR3 has 14 amino acids. Germline CDR1 SGHKS, CDR2 YYEKEE (reference sequence). Trimming left V 3 bases short and J 7 bases short, with 16 bases between. This chain links TRBV5-5 with TRBJ1-2, with D uncertain. This specimen was blood, taken from a patient who underwent chemoradiotherapy. The receptor comes from a human donor with HPV-associated anogenital cancer. CDR3: CASSSRAIPVGYTF. The CDR3 nucleotides are TGTGCCAGCAGCTCCCGCGCTATTCCCGTTGGCTACACCTTC.